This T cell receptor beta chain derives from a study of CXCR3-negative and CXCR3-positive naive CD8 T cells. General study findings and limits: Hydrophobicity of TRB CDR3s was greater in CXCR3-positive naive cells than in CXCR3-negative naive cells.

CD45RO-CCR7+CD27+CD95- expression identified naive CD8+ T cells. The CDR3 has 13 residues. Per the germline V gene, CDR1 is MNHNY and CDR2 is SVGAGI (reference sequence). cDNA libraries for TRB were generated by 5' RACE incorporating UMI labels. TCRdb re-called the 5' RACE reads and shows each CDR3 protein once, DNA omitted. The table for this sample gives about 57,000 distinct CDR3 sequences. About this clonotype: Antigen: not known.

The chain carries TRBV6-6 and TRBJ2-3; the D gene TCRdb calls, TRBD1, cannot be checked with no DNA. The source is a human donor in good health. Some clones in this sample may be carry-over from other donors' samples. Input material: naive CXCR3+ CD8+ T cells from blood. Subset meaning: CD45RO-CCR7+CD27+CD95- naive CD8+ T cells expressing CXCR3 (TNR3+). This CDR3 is CASRGQLTDTQYF.